These T cell receptor beta chains were read from a single sample in a study of shared clonotypes between healthy human individuals. Data came from immunoSEQ multiplex PCR; TCRdb stores just in-frame clones and leaves some out. The data hold 650,000 to 700,000 clones, with roughly 87% observed a single time. Sequenced input: memory CD8+ T cells from PBMCs. These receptors were obtained from a man between 18 and 29 years old in good health. Some clones in this sample may be carry-over from other donors' samples. The CDR3 runs from the conserved cysteine through the conserved F or W. The D gene is left open where the match is weak. The size of a clone is reported for some rows only, either as once, few or many, or as a class for expanded clones.

CDR3nt: TGTGCCAGCAGTTTGAGAAAGTACTCCTACGAGCAGTACTTC
CDR3aa: CASSLRKYSYEQYF
abundance: -
j_gene: TRBJ2-7
v_gene: TRBV28
d_gene: -

CDR3nt: TGCGCCAGCAGCCAAGAGCTGGGGCAGGGGTTCGAGCAGTACTTC
CDR3aa: CASSQELGQGFEQYF
abundance: -
j_gene: TRBJ2-7
v_gene: TRBV4-1
d_gene: -

CDR3nt: TGCAGCGTTGTTAGCCGCCAGGCCGGGGAGCTGTTTTTT
CDR3aa: CSVVSRQAGELFF
abundance: -
j_gene: TRBJ2-2
v_gene: TRBV29-1
d_gene: -

CDR3nt: TGTGCCTGGACCGGGGGTGGGGCACACAATGAGCAGTTCTTC
CDR3aa: CAWTGGGAHNEQFF
abundance: -
j_gene: TRBJ2-1
v_gene: TRBV30
d_gene: -

CDR3nt: TGCGCCAGCAGTCAATCGGGGTGGCAGGGGCCCTATGGCTACACCTTC
CDR3aa: CASSQSGWQGPYGYTF
abundance: -
j_gene: TRBJ1-2
v_gene: TRBV23-1
d_gene: -

CDR3nt: TGTGCCAGCAGTCACACAGGGCTGGGGGAAAAACTGTTTTTT
CDR3aa: CASSHTGLGEKLFF
abundance: -
j_gene: TRBJ1-4
v_gene: TRBV6-1
d_gene: -

CDR3nt: TGTGCCAGCAGTGATCGACAGGGCGGGAACTATGGCTACACCTTC
CDR3aa: CASSDRQGGNYGYTF
abundance: few
j_gene: TRBJ1-2
v_gene: TRBV2
d_gene: TRBD1

CDR3nt: TGTGCCAGCAGCTCCGGATGGACAGGGCGGACTGAAGCTTTCTTT
CDR3aa: CASSSGWTGRTEAFF
abundance: -
j_gene: TRBJ1-1
v_gene: TRBV11-2
d_gene: TRBD1

CDR3nt: TGTGCCAGCAGCCAAGGAGCTAGCGGGGTTAGCACAGATACGCAGTATTTT
CDR3aa: CASSQGASGVSTDTQYF
abundance: -
j_gene: TRBJ2-3
v_gene: TRBV4-2
d_gene: TRBD2

CDR3nt: TGTGCCAGCCGGTCAGGGACAGGGGCCAACACTGAAGCTTTCTTT
CDR3aa: CASRSGTGANTEAFF
abundance: -
j_gene: TRBJ1-1
v_gene: TRBV6-4
d_gene: TRBD1

CDR3nt: TGTGCCAGCAGTTACTCGTTGAACACTGAAGCTTTCTTT
CDR3aa: CASSYSLNTEAFF
abundance: few
j_gene: TRBJ1-1
v_gene: TRBV6-6
d_gene: -

CDR3nt: TGTGCCAGCAGCTTAGGTCAGGGACTCTGGGGTTTCTTT
CDR3aa: CASSLGQGLWGFF
abundance: -
j_gene: TRBJ1-1
v_gene: TRBV11-2
d_gene: -

CDR3nt: TGCGCCAGCAGCCAAGATCCGGGGAACACTGAAGCTTTCTTT
CDR3aa: CASSQDPGNTEAFF
abundance: -
j_gene: TRBJ1-1
v_gene: TRBV4-1
d_gene: -

CDR3nt: TGTGCCACCAGCAGAGGGGGGAACACTGAAGCTTTCTTT
CDR3aa: CATSRGGNTEAFF
abundance: -
j_gene: TRBJ1-1
v_gene: TRBV15
d_gene: -

CDR3nt: TGTGCCAGCAGCTCAGATCTCGGGGAAATCACCGGGGAGCTGTTTTTT
CDR3aa: CASSSDLGEITGELFF
abundance: -
j_gene: TRBJ2-2
v_gene: TRBV11-3
d_gene: -

CDR3nt: TGTGCCAGCAGACCCACTAGCGGGGCGAACACCGGGGAGCTGTTTTTT
CDR3aa: CASRPTSGANTGELFF
abundance: -
j_gene: TRBJ2-2
v_gene: TRBV7-9
d_gene: TRBD2

CDR3nt: TGTGCCAGCAGCACTACAGTTGCAACTAATGAAAAACTGTTTTTT
CDR3aa: CASSTTVATNEKLFF
abundance: once
j_gene: TRBJ1-4
v_gene: TRBV21-1
d_gene: -

CDR3nt: TGTGCCAGTAGTACAGGGGCAGATGGCAATCAGCCCCAGCATTTT
CDR3aa: CASSTGADGNQPQHF
abundance: many
j_gene: TRBJ1-5
v_gene: TRBV19
d_gene: -

CDR3nt: TGTGCCAGCAGTGTCCTCACTTTACCGGGACAGGGAGACTCTGGAAACACCATATATTTT
CDR3aa: CASSVLTLPGQGDSGNTIYF
abundance: -
j_gene: TRBJ1-3
v_gene: TRBV6-4
d_gene: TRBD1

CDR3nt: TGTGCCAGCAGCTTCAGACCGGGACTAGCGGGATCCAATGAGCAGTTCTTC
CDR3aa: CASSFRPGLAGSNEQFF
abundance: -
j_gene: TRBJ2-1
v_gene: TRBV5-6
d_gene: TRBD2

CDR3nt: TGTGCCAGCAGTCATAGGACTGTCGAGACCCAGTACTTC
CDR3aa: CASSHRTVETQYF
abundance: -
j_gene: TRBJ2-5
v_gene: TRBV7-6
d_gene: -

CDR3nt: TGTGCCAGCAGCTATGCCCGGGGGGGCAACACTGAAGCTTTCTTT
CDR3aa: CASSYARGGNTEAFF
abundance: -
j_gene: TRBJ1-1
v_gene: TRBV5-5
d_gene: -

CDR3nt: TGTGCCACAGATGCTGGGAGTTTAACAGATACGCAGTATTTT
CDR3aa: CATDAGSLTDTQYF
abundance: -
j_gene: TRBJ2-3
v_gene: TRBV10-3
d_gene: -

CDR3nt: TGTGCCAGCAGCCAACTCCGGGGACTAGCGGGAGACAATGAGCAGTTCTTC
CDR3aa: CASSQLRGLAGDNEQFF
abundance: -
j_gene: TRBJ2-1
v_gene: TRBV14
d_gene: TRBD2

CDR3nt: TGTGCCAGCAGCTTAGATGGAAGGTCCCGCTCCTACGAGCAGTACTTC
CDR3aa: CASSLDGRSRSYEQYF
abundance: -
j_gene: TRBJ2-7
v_gene: TRBV7-2
d_gene: -

CDR3nt: TGTGCCAGCAGTCTTCTAGCGGGAGGGTACAATGAGCAGTTCTTC
CDR3aa: CASSLLAGGYNEQFF
abundance: -
j_gene: TRBJ2-1
v_gene: TRBV6-1
d_gene: TRBD2

CDR3nt: TGTGCCAGCAGTTTATCCGTTCGGTCACGAGCGTCGAAGAACTACGAGCAGTACTTC
CDR3aa: CASSLSVRSRASKNYEQYF
abundance: -
j_gene: TRBJ2-7
v_gene: TRBV28
d_gene: -

CDR3nt: TGTGCCAGCAGTGAAGCCGTAGGGGCCGGTAACTATGGCTACACCTTC
CDR3aa: CASSEAVGAGNYGYTF
abundance: -
j_gene: TRBJ1-2
v_gene: TRBV2
d_gene: -

CDR3nt: TGTGCCAGCAGTTTTATTCGGGTGGAGGGGATCACAGATACGCAGTATTTT
CDR3aa: CASSFIRVEGITDTQYF
abundance: -
j_gene: TRBJ2-3
v_gene: TRBV27
d_gene: -

CDR3nt: TGTGCCAGCAGTTTATCCGGGAGGGCGGGAGAGCAGTACTTC
CDR3aa: CASSLSGRAGEQYF
abundance: -
j_gene: TRBJ2-7
v_gene: TRBV28
d_gene: TRBD2

CDR3nt: TGTGCCAGCAGTCCCCCCCTAGGAGATACGCAGTATTTT
CDR3aa: CASSPPLGDTQYF
abundance: -
j_gene: TRBJ2-3
v_gene: TRBV6-5
d_gene: -

CDR3nt: TGTGCCTCAGGAGGGGGCCCTGAAGCTTTCTTT
CDR3aa: CASGGGPEAFF
abundance: few
j_gene: TRBJ1-1
v_gene: TRBV7-9
d_gene: TRBD1

CDR3nt: TGTGCCAGCAGTGACCGCAGTTCTACTAGCACAGATACGCAGTATTTT
CDR3aa: CASSDRSSTSTDTQYF
abundance: once
j_gene: TRBJ2-3
v_gene: TRBV6-4
d_gene: -

CDR3nt: TGTGCCAGTAGTATCTACCCCGACTATTACAATGAGCAGTTCTTC
CDR3aa: CASSIYPDYYNEQFF
abundance: -
j_gene: TRBJ2-1
v_gene: TRBV19
d_gene: -

CDR3nt: TGTGCCAGCAGCTTGGCCGGTAATCAGCCCCAGCATTTT
CDR3aa: CASSLAGNQPQHF
abundance: once
j_gene: TRBJ1-5
v_gene: TRBV5-6
d_gene: -

CDR3nt: TGTGCCAGCAGTTCCTGGACTAGCGGGAGGCCCGAGCAGTACTTC
CDR3aa: CASSSWTSGRPEQYF
abundance: -
j_gene: TRBJ2-7
v_gene: TRBV6-6
d_gene: TRBD2

CDR3nt: TGTGCCAGCAGTTACTCGACTGGGGGGATTCAATACGAGCAGTACTTC
CDR3aa: CASSYSTGGIQYEQYF
abundance: -
j_gene: TRBJ2-7
v_gene: TRBV6-5
d_gene: -

CDR3nt: TGCAGCGTTGAAGAAGGGCGCCAGGGGCCCTACGAGCAGTACTTC
CDR3aa: CSVEEGRQGPYEQYF
abundance: -
j_gene: TRBJ2-7
v_gene: TRBV29-1
d_gene: -

CDR3nt: TGTGCCAGCAGCTTAGGCCCCCTACTCAGCTCCTACGAGCAGTACTTC
CDR3aa: CASSLGPLLSSYEQYF
abundance: -
j_gene: TRBJ2-7
v_gene: TRBV7-3
d_gene: -

CDR3nt: TGTGCCAGCAGGATACAGGGATCAACTCTCTATGGCTACACCTTC
CDR3aa: CASRIQGSTLYGYTF
abundance: -
j_gene: TRBJ1-2
v_gene: TRBV28
d_gene: -